This is a list of T cell receptor beta chains from one sample in a study of blood T cell repertoires in COVID-19. Clones were read by immunoSEQ multiplex PCR, and TCRdb kept only the in-frame ones, dropping some. The sample lists roughly 260,000 clones; 65% to 85% were seen once. The source material was peripheral blood. The source of these receptors is a woman in her thirties or forties with active or convalescent COVID-19. CDR3s include the opening cysteine and the closing phenylalanine or tryptophan. A D gene is named only where the DNA matches it firmly. The size of a clone is reported for some rows only, either as once, few or many, or as a class for expanded clones.

-,TRBV19,TRBJ1-2,-,TGTGCCAGTAGTTTTACAGAAAACTATGGCTACACCTTC,CASSFTENYGYTF
TRBD1,TRBV15,TRBJ1-1,-,TGTGCCACCAGCAGGGGGACAGGGGAGCAGACTGAAGCTTTCTTT,CATSRGTGEQTEAFF
-,TRBV6-5,TRBJ1-5,-,TGTGCCAGCAAGCAGGGCTTGGGCAATCAGCCCCAGCATTTT,CASKQGLGNQPQHF
-,TRBV25-1,TRBJ1-2,-,TGTGCCAGCCAGACAGCCTATGGCTACACCTTC,CASQTAYGYTF
-,TRBV4-1,TRBJ1-3,-,TGCGCCAGCAGCCCGCGGGCGGAATTCTCTGGAAACACCATATATTTT,CASSPRAEFSGNTIYF
-,TRBV19,TRBJ1-2,few,TGTGCCAGTAGTATAGGTTGGCAGGGAAGGCACCATGGCTACACCTTC,CASSIGWQGRHHGYTF
-,TRBV2,TRBJ1-5,-,TGTGCCAGCAGTGAAACACAAAATAGCAATCAGCCCCAGCATTTT,CASSETQNSNQPQHF
-,TRBV2,TRBJ1-3,-,TGTGCCAGCAGTCTTGACAGCTCCTCTGGAAACACCATATATTTT,CASSLDSSSGNTIYF
TRBD1,TRBV6-5,TRBJ2-1,-,TGTGCCAGCAGCCCGGGACAGTACAATGAGCAGTTCTTC,CASSPGQYNEQFF
TRBD1,TRBV28,TRBJ2-7,-,TGTGCCAGCAGAGGGGACAGAAACTACGAGCAGTACTTC,CASRGDRNYEQYF
-,TRBV12-3/TRBV12-4,TRBJ2-5,-,TGTGCCAGCAGTAGAGGGGGGACCCAGTACTTC,CASSRGGTQYF
-,TRBV11-2,TRBJ2-7,-,TGTGCCAGCAGCTTATCTTTGTCTCGGGACGAGCAGTACTTC,CASSLSLSRDEQYF
TRBD1,TRBV7-2,TRBJ1-6,-,TGTGCCAGCAGCCTCAGACAGGGAGAGGGTTCACCCCTCCACTTT,CASSLRQGEGSPLHF
TRBD1,TRBV5-6,TRBJ1-4,-,TGTGCCAGCAGCTTGCGTCCGGGACAGCCACTGTTTTTT,CASSLRPGQPLFF
TRBD1,TRBV9,TRBJ1-1,-,TGTGCCAGCAGCGTAGGGTACAGGGGGGACACTGAAGCTTTCTTT,CASSVGYRGDTEAFF